A selection of T cell receptor beta chains follows, all from one sample in a study of OX40 agonist ivuxolimab in advanced cancers. Assay: immunoSEQ multiplex PCR; the TCRdb copy retains only in-frame clones and omits some. The sample shows 98,000 or so clones, around nine tenths of them seen only once. The input for sequencing was CD4+ or CD8+ T cells sorted from blood, taken in a trial of the OX40 agonist ivuxolimab. The receptors were gathered from an adult with an advanced solid tumor such as melanoma, head and neck, liver or kidney cancer. The CDR3 runs from the conserved cysteine through the conserved F or W. The D gene is left open where the match is weak. A clone size is listed for some rows: how often the clone was seen (once, few, many), or a class if it is expanded.

>NA|TRBV5-1|NA|TRBJ2-3
CASGDSPGDTQYF
TGCGCCAGCGGGGACTCTCCCGGCGATACGCAGTATTTT
>NA|TRBV6-6|NA|TRBJ2-2
CASRSEGGELFF
TGTGCCAGCAGGTCTGAGGGCGGGGAGCTGTTTTTT
>NA|TRBV6-5|NA|TRBJ1-5
CASSYYFGEPQHF
TGTGCCAGCAGTTACTATTTCGGGGAGCCCCAGCATTTT
>NA|TRBV4-1|TRBD1|TRBJ1-3
CASSQVTGGDGNTIYF
TGCGCCAGCAGCCAAGTTACAGGGGGCGACGGAAACACCATATATTTT
>few|TRBV30|NA|TRBJ1-5
CAWSRNSNQPQHF
TGTGCCTGGAGTAGGAATAGCAATCAGCCCCAGCATTTT
>NA|TRBV5-1|TRBD2|TRBJ2-5
CASSFRIAGGVETQYF
TGCGCCAGCAGCTTTAGAATAGCGGGAGGGGTAGAGACCCAGTACTTC
>NA|TRBV5-1|NA|TRBJ2-6
CASSLWEFSGANVLTF
TGCGCCAGCAGCTTGTGGGAGTTCTCTGGGGCCAACGTCCTGACTTTC
>NA|TRBV7-9|NA|TRBJ2-5
CASSLYREGTQYF
TGTGCCAGCAGCTTGTACAGGGAGGGGACCCAGTACTTC
>NA|TRBV6-1|NA|TRBJ2-5
CASRPGSPGTQYF
TGTGCCAGCCGGCCCGGGAGCCCGGGGACCCAGTACTTC
>NA|TRBV28|NA|TRBJ1-6
CASSIRTVYNSPLHF
TGTGCCAGCAGTATAAGGACAGTTTATAATTCACCCCTCCACTTT
>NA|TRBV5-1|TRBD2|TRBJ2-2
CASSYGLASTGELFF
TGCGCCAGCAGCTATGGACTAGCGAGCACCGGGGAGCTGTTTTTT
>few|TRBV20-1|NA|TRBJ1-4
CSARVREKLFF
TGCAGTGCTAGGGTGAGGGAAAAACTGTTTTTT
>once|TRBV9|NA|TRBJ1-1
CASSVGGGFTEAFF
TGTGCCAGCAGCGTAGGAGGGGGTTTCACTGAAGCTTTCTTT
>NA|TRBV5-1|NA|TRBJ2-1
CASSPGSVYNEQFF
TGCGCCAGCAGCCCGGGGAGCGTTTACAATGAGCAGTTCTTC
>NA|TRBV7-2|NA|TRBJ1-1
CASSAGASAGWAFF
TGTGCCAGCAGCGCCGGGGCAAGCGCCGGCTGGGCTTTCTTT
>NA|TRBV19|NA|TRBJ2-7
CASSPLFGGYEQYF
TGTGCCAGTAGTCCCCTTTTCGGGGGCTACGAGCAGTACTTC
>NA|TRBV25-1|TRBD1|TRBJ1-2
CASSNSGGWTGSLGGYTF
TGTGCCAGCAGCAATAGTGGGGGATGGACAGGGAGCTTGGGAGGCTACACCTTC
>NA|TRBV27|NA|TRBJ2-5
CASNHRGGETQYF
TGTGCCAGCAACCACAGGGGAGGGGAGACCCAGTACTTC
>NA|TRBV6-1|TRBD2|TRBJ2-1
CASSDQRGPYNEQFF
TGTGCCAGCAGTGACCAGCGGGGGCCCTACAATGAGCAGTTCTTC
>NA|TRBV5-6|NA|TRBJ1-6
CASSWGISDSPLHF
TGTGCCAGCAGTTGGGGAATCTCGGATTCACCCCTCCACTTT
>NA|TRBV28|NA|TRBJ2-6
CATGSGANVLTF
TGTGCCACCGGCTCTGGGGCCAACGTCCTGACTTTC
>NA|TRBV4-2|NA|TRBJ2-1
CASRKGGESYNEQFF
TGTGCCAGCAGGAAAGGGGGAGAGTCCTACAATGAGCAGTTCTTC
>NA|TRBV2|NA|TRBJ2-7
CASSERAGRTYEQYF
TGTGCCAGCAGTGAAAGGGCAGGACGTACCTACGAGCAGTACTTC
>NA|TRBV19|NA|TRBJ2-3
CASSIGQMSTDTQYF
TGTGCCAGTAGTATAGGACAGATGAGCACGGATACGCAGTATTTT
>NA|TRBV7-9|NA|TRBJ1-2
CASSLGTATTPYGYTF
TGTGCCAGCAGCTTAGGTACAGCAACTACCCCTTATGGCTACACCTTC
>NA|TRBV7-9|TRBD1|TRBJ2-7
CASSLEGGGQYF
TGTGCCAGCAGCCTCGAAGGGGGCGGGCAGTACTTC
>NA|TRBV4-1|TRBD1|TRBJ2-1
CASSTGGPLNEQFF
TGCGCCAGCAGCACAGGGGGGCCTCTCAATGAGCAGTTCTTC
>few|TRBV2|NA|TRBJ2-6
CASSVGRSFGANVLTF
TGTGCCAGCAGTGTCGGCAGGTCGTTTGGGGCCAACGTCCTGACTTTC
>NA|TRBV5-4|TRBD2|TRBJ2-3
CASSWQRESTDTQYF
TGTGCCAGCAGCTGGCAGCGGGAGAGCACAGATACGCAGTATTTT
>NA|TRBV19|NA|TRBJ1-1
CASRESDLRTEAFF
TGTGCCAGTAGGGAATCGGACCTAAGGACTGAAGCTTTCTTT
>NA|TRBV6-1|NA|TRBJ1-1
CAAERGGTGTEAFF
TGTGCCGCTGAGCGGGGAGGGACGGGGACTGAAGCTTTCTTT
>NA|TRBV6-5|TRBD1|TRBJ1-2
CASRPQGADGYTF
TGTGCCAGCAGACCCCAGGGGGCTGATGGCTACACCTTC
>NA|TRBV11-2|TRBD2|TRBJ2-1
CASSLVAGFNEQFF
TGTGCCAGCAGCTTAGTAGCGGGGTTCAATGAGCAGTTCTTC
>NA|TRBV28|TRBD1|TRBJ2-2
CASSTTGGTTGELFF
TGTGCCAGCAGTACCACAGGGGGCACCACCGGGGAGCTGTTTTTT
>NA|TRBV7-3|NA|TRBJ2-2
CASSPRGSFSTGELFF
TGTGCCAGCAGCCCCCGGGGTAGTTTCTCCACCGGGGAGCTGTTTTTT
>NA|TRBV9|NA|TRBJ2-1
CASSVSMGFPDNAQFF
TGTGCCAGCAGCGTTTCTATGGGGTTCCCCGACAATGCGCAGTTCTTC
>few|TRBV4-2|TRBD2|TRBJ2-2
CASSQEKTSGFANTGELFF
TGTGCCAGCAGCCAAGAGAAGACTAGCGGATTCGCGAACACCGGGGAGCTGTTTTTT
>NA|TRBV14|NA|TRBJ1-1
CASSPRAGGTEAFF
TGTGCCAGCAGCCCACGGGCGGGGGGGACTGAAGCTTTCTTT
>NA|TRBV10-3|TRBD1|TRBJ2-6
CAISGRDRRSGANVLTF
TGTGCCATCAGTGGCCGGGACAGGCGCTCTGGGGCCAACGTCCTGACTTTC
>NA|TRBV4-2|NA|TRBJ1-5
CASSQDSGGGRKSNQPQHF
TGTGCCAGCAGCCAGGACAGTGGGGGAGGTCGAAAGAGCAATCAGCCCCAGCATTTT
>NA|TRBV29-1|NA|TRBJ2-5
CSALGSPREETQYF
TGCAGCGCCCTAGGTAGTCCCCGAGAGGAGACCCAGTACTTC